This entry features one T cell receptor (beta chain) sequence. Its antigen target is currently unknown. No much larger clonotype is one base removed from it; base qualities were not supplied. Including cysteine and phenylalanine, the CDR3 has 15 amino acids. The CDR3 DNA has 45 bases and is translated from base 1. After removal of 3 bases from V and 0 bases from J, the junction retains 2 bases not matched to a gene. Taken from the germline V gene, the CDR1 and CDR2 loops are MGHRA and YSYEKL. The immunoSEQ Assay, a bias-controlled multiplex PCR, was used to amplify TCRbeta CDR3 regions from genomic DNA. The paper's data handling went like this. The number of nucleated cells in each sample was estimated from the amplification of reference gene primers within the assay. Sequence reads were collapsed and filtered to measure the absolute abundance of every unique TCRbeta CDR3 rearrangement. Productive Simpson clonality was computed per sample as the square root of Simpson's diversity index over productive rearrangements. Drawn from immuneACCESS, this table holds only the in-frame rearrangements with V and J called that TCRdb kept. Clones are partly lost; checked studies trace under half to an unresolved V gene and leave the rest unexplained. That table is the source of V, J and clone size, and D and trimming were worked out from the DNA. Across this sample there are approximately 270,000 clones, with over 75% seen only once. 0.7% to 0.9% of the sample lies in the top ten.

In Seattle, one collaborating source enrolled patients while the infection was active and tracked those patients longitudinally over the course of disease. Whole blood was collected in K2EDTA tubes by collaborating institutions according to the institutions' own protocols. Collaborator samples were shipped for TCRbeta analysis as frozen whole blood, isolated PBMCs, or DNA extracted from either sample type. This specimen belongs to a study of blood T cell repertoires in COVID-19 (dated by TCRdb to about 2020). For context, the study as a whole: Collaborator samples came from the United States, Italy and Spain and covered acute and convalescent phases of COVID-19. The repertoires were released in a freely available public database intended as a resource for research on the immune response to SARS-CoV-2. Deeply sampled blood TCRbeta repertoires from subjects exposed to, actively infected with, or recovered from COVID-19 were included in the dataset. The material from the prospective study consisted of cDNA or gDNA derived from T cells, B-cell-depleted T cells, or PBMCs. HLA class I and class II types, where available, came from metadata supplied by the sample provider rather than from assay-based typing. The samples were drawn from two sources: the first 160 participants of the ongoing ImmuneRACE study, and over 1,000 subjects contributed by 6 global collaborators. A de-identified subject ID, COVID-19 status, age in years and sex were almost always included in the sample metadata. Overall study outcomes, separate from this receptor: The amount of clinical and demographic metadata varied by source and participant and was provided uncurated.

Recombination linked TRBV4-1 to TRBJ1-1, with 9 middle bases fitting TRBD1. The receptor was derived from a human donor with COVID-19, enrolled during active disease. The donor label of this sample is uncertain. The sequencing input was peripheral blood. The CDR3 sequence is CASSQGQGLNTEAFF. DNA sequence: TGCGCCAGCAGCCAGGGACAGGGATTGAACACTGAAGCTTTCTTT.